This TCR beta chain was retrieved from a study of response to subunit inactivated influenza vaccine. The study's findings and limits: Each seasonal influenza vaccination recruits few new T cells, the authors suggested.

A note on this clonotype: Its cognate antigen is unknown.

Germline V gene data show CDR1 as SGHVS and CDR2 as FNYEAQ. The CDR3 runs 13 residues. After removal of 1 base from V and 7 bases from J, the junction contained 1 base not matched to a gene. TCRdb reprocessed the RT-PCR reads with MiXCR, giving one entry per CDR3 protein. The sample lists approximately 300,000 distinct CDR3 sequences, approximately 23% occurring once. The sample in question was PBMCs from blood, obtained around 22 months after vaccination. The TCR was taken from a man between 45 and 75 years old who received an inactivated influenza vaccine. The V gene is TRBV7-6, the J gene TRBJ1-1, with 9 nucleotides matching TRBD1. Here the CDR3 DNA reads TGTGCCAGCAGCTTAGGGACAGGGGTTGAAGCTTTCTTT. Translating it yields CASSLGTGVEAFF. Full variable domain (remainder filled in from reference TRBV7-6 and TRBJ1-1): GAGVSQSPRYKVTKRGQDVALRCDPISGHVSLYWYRQALGQGPEFLTYFNYEAQQDKSGLPNDRFSAERPEGSISTLTIQRTEQRDSAMYRCASSLGTGVEAFFGQGTRLTVV.